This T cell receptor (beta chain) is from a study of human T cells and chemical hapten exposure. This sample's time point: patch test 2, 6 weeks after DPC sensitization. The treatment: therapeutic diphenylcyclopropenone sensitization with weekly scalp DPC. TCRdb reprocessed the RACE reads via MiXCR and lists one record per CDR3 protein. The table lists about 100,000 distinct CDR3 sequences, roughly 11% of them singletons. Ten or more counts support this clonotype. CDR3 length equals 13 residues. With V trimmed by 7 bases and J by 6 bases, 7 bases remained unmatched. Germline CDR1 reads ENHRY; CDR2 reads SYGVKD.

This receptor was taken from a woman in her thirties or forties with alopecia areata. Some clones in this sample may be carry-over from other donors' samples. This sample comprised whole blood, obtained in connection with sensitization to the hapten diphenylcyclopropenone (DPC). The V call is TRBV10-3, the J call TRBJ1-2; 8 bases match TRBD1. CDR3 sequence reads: CAIKRAGGDGYTF. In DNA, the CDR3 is TGTGCCATCAAAAGGGCAGGGGGCGATGGCTACACCTTC.